The T cell receptor beta chain described here comes from a study of T cells in Graves' hyperthyroidism and ophthalmopathy. Study context: Sampling of peripheral blood happened at initial diagnosis, prior to any treatment. Regarding the study as a whole: Peripheral blood also featured most of the thyroid clonotypes expanded above 0.001. From stable hyperthyroidism, ophthalmopathy was set apart by a 13 V-J model.

CDR1 SSHAT and CDR2 FNYEAQ come from the germline V gene (reference sequence). The CDR3 is 13 amino acids. In this sample, this clonotype turned up many times. The antigen is unknown. One end of the junction does not line up with germline, which may come from a read error. At first hyperthyroidism diagnosis, before any ophthalmopathy symptoms, the blood sample was collected. TCR beta CDR3 regions were amplified from RNA transcripts. During a first-round RT-PCR of the TCR CDR3, the HTBI primer set was used. TCRdb itself ran the multiplex PCR reads through MiXCR, one entry per CDR3 protein. The sample lists a few hundred thousand distinct CDR3 sequences, approximately 14% seen once, with roughly a quarter in the top ten.

This TCR was sampled from a woman aged 18-29 years with Graves' hyperthyroidism that later progressed to Graves' ophthalmopathy. Sequencing used blood. The chain uses TRBV7-7 and TRBJ2-5; D not resolved. CDR3 in DNA: TGTGCTAGCAGCTTAGCCGATCGGGAGACCCAGTACTTC. This encodes CASSLADRETQYF.